This T cell receptor (beta chain) was observed in a study of CD8 T cells in ankylosing spondylitis. From the 5' RACE reads, TCRdb called clonotypes with MiXCR, one entry per CDR3 protein. The data hold roughly 370,000 distinct CDR3 sequences, with more than 20% observed a single time. CDR3 size: 14 residues. Deletions cut 2 bases from V and 5 bases from J, with 12 bases between. CDR1 and CDR2 from the germline V gene are MNHEY and SVGEGT. This clonotype was seen only a few times. Its antigen remains unknown. Study findings and constraints: Earlier studies detected some motif variants in reactive arthritis synovial fluid and blood. Among TCR beta sequences, a motif of 7 to 9 highly homologous variants appeared characteristic of ankylosing spondylitis blood.

The source is a male donor with ankylosing spondylitis. The chain is built from TRBV6-2 or TRBV6-3 and TRBJ1-1; maybe TRBD1 (5 bases). What was sequenced was blood, either unsorted or a sorted T cell fraction (not recorded which). This chain's CDR3 is CASSYLGGTTEAFF. The CDR3 DNA reads TGTGCCAGCAGTTACCTGGGGGGGACGACTGAAGCTTTCTTT.